The 27 T cell receptor beta chains reported below all come from one sample, sequenced in a study of T cells after yellow fever vaccination. Via MiXCR, TCRdb re-called the 5' RACE reads, giving one row per CDR3 protein. Of fewer than 500,000 distinct CDR3 sequences listed, around a sixth are singletons. The source material was PBMCs, sampled before the yellow fever booster vaccination. The receptors were sampled from a man in his late teens or twenties who received the YFV17D yellow fever vaccine.

The chain's CDR3 is CASSTAYRPGLTDTQYF. The CDR3 nucleotides read TGCGCCAGCAGCACGGCGTACAGGCCTGGCCTCACAGATACGCAGTATTTT. The chain combines TRBV5-1 with TRBJ2-3; D perhaps matches TRBD1 (5 bases). V lost 4 bases and J 2 bases, leaving 20 bases between the germline ends. The length of the CDR3 is 17 residues. In germline, CDR1 is SGHRS, CDR2 YFSETQ.

This clonotype was counted only a few times. The chain is built from TRBV5-6 and TRBJ1-1; D might be TRBD1 (6 bases). Trimming left V 7 bases short and J 1 base short, with 11 bases between. Germline loops: CDR1 SGHDT, CDR2 YYEEEE. The length of the CDR3 is 13 residues. CDR3: CASEPQGNTEAFF. The CDR3 DNA reads TGTGCCAGCGAGCCACAGGGGAACACTGAAGCTTTCTTT.

This clonotype was picked up one time. CDR3: CSASHRGAYYYEQYV. The CDR3 DNA is TGCAGTGCTAGTCATCGGGGGGCTTATTACTACGAGCAGTACGTC. The V call is TRBV20-1, the J call TRBJ2-7; D possibly corresponds to TRBD2 (7 bases). The CDR3 totals 15 residues. CDR1 is DFQATT, CDR2 SNEGSKA, per germline (reference sequence). The V gene lost 3 bases and the J gene lost 3 bases, with 18 bases spanning the gap.

This clonotype appeared a few times. CDR3: CATSEGGPETQYF. The CDR3 DNA is TGTGCCACCAGTGAGGGGGGACCTGAGACCCAGTACTTC. The chain has TRBV24-1 and TRBJ2-5; maybe TRBD2 (6 bases). V lost 4 bases to trimming and J lost 5 bases, with 10 bases between them. CDR1 KGHDR and CDR2 SFDVKD come from the germline V gene. This CDR3 region has 13 residues.

The chain uses TRBV4-1 and TRBJ2-1, with a possible D match to TRBD2 (7 bases). Between the trimmed V and J ends, which lost 0 bases and 3 bases, there was a span of 15 bases. Germline V gene lookup returns CDR1 MGHRA and CDR2 YSYEKL. The CDR3 consists of 17 residues. The CDR3 nucleotides are TGCGCCAGCAGCCAAGATCTAGGGGGGGCCCTCTACAATGAGCAGTTCTTC. Protein: CASSQDLGGALYNEQFF.

The chain links TRBV10-2 to TRBJ1-5; TRBD1 matches at 7 bases. J was trimmed by 6 bases and V by 2 bases; bases with no gene match: 4. Germline values: CDR1 WSHSY, CDR2 SAAADI. CDR3 length: 14 residues. The CDR3 nucleotides are TGCGCCAGCAGTGAGAAGACAGGGCCTCAGCCCCAGCATTTT. Protein sequence: CASSEKTGPQPQHF.

The chain has TRBV29-1 and TRBJ2-3; the D call may be TRBD1 or TRBD2 (5 bases each). CDR3 size: 13 residues. Germline-derived CDR1 and CDR2 are SQVTM and ANQGSEA. V gave up 5 bases and J gave up 4 bases, with 13 bases separating them. DNA for the CDR3: TGCAGCGTTAGGGACGGACTTCCAGATACGCAGTATTTT. It codes for CSVRDGLPDTQYF.

The rearrangement joins TRBV4-3 to TRBJ1-1; D gene ambiguous. The V end was cut by 0 bases, the J end by 8 bases, with 10 bases between. The germline gives CDR1 LGHNA, CDR2 YSLEER. The CDR3 sequence is 13 residues long. This CDR3 is CASSQDLGGEAFF. For the CDR3, the DNA is TGCGCCAGCAGCCAAGATCTCGGCGGGGAAGCTTTCTTT.

This sequence joins TRBV3-1 and TRBJ2-7; maybe TRBD2 (5 bases). This CDR3 is 16 amino acids long. V shed 1 base and J shed 3 bases, with 16 bases lying between them. Germline V gives CDR1 LGHDT, CDR2 YNNKEL (reference sequence). The CDR3 DNA reads TGTGCCAGCAGCCAAGTTAGCGTTTCGGGGAGCTACGAGCAGTACTTC. Residues: CASSQVSVSGSYEQYF.

The chain has TRBV4-3 and TRBJ1-4; TRBD1 aligns across 7 bases. This CDR3 is 16 amino acids long. Germline V gene data show CDR1 as LGHNA and CDR2 as YSLEER. V shed 3 bases, J shed 7 bases, and the junction held 11 bases outside the gene matches. CDR3 nucleotide sequence: TGCGCCAGCAGCCACAGCCAGGGGGTGTTAAGTGAAAAACTGTTTTTT. Translating it yields CASSHSQGVLSEKLFF.

The chain carries TRBV2 and TRBJ2-7; tentative D call: TRBD2 (5 bases). Germline CDR1 and CDR2: SNHLY and FYNNEI. The V end lost 1 base, the J end lost 3 bases, and 10 bases lay between the germline ends. The CDR3 loop spans 14 amino acids. This chain's CDR3 is CASSEVAGLYEQYV. CDR3 DNA sequence: TGTGCCAGCAGTGAAGTTGCGGGCCTCTACGAGCAGTACGTC.

This clonotype was detected many times. V is TRBV20-1 and J is TRBJ2-5, with TRBD2 identical over 13 bases. The CDR3 contains 12 residues. V lost 6 bases and J lost 9; bases outside the gene matches: 4. CDR1 is DFQATT and CDR2 is SNEGSKA in the germline V gene (reference sequence). The CDR3 DNA is TGCAGTGCCGAACTAGCGGGGGGGCCCCAGTACTTC. Amino acids: CSAELAGGPQYF.

This clonotype has a handful of counts. The chain links TRBV7-9 to TRBJ1-1; maybe TRBD1 (5 bases). Germline values: CDR1 SEHNR, CDR2 FQNEAQ (reference sequence). Trimming removed 0 bases from V and 4 bases from J, with 12 bases in between. This CDR3 has 15 residues. CDR3 residues: CASSLARVGSTEAFF. The CDR3 nucleotides read TGTGCCAGCAGCTTAGCCAGGGTAGGAAGCACTGAAGCTTTCTTT.

This clonotype was detected only a few times. V is TRBV5-5 and J is TRBJ2-5; D is unclear. CDR1 is SGHKS, CDR2 YYEKEE, per germline (reference sequence). The length of the CDR3 is 14 residues. V lost 0 bases, J lost 2 bases, and 8 bases lay in between. This CDR3 is CASSLELRQETQYF. Written as DNA, the CDR3 is TGTGCCAGCAGCTTGGAACTCCGACAAGAGACCCAGTACTTC.

This clonotype turned up a few times. This sequence joins TRBV7-6 and TRBJ2-2; TRBD2 matches 10 bases. This CDR3 contains 16 residues. Looked up from germline, CDR1 is SGHVS and CDR2 is FNYEAQ. After removal of 3 bases from V and 6 bases from J, the junction contained 7 bases not matched to a gene. Here the CDR3 reads CASSLLLTSGPGELFF. DNA for the CDR3: TGTGCCAGCAGCTTGTTACTGACTAGCGGGCCCGGGGAGCTGTTTTTT.

The chain carries TRBV20-1 and TRBJ2-7; TRBD1 agrees at 8 bases. This CDR3 has 15 amino acids. The V segment lost 3 bases and the J segment 4 bases; nucleotides outside the gene matches: 11. Germline-derived CDR1 and CDR2 are DFQATT and SNEGSKA (reference sequence). CDR3 protein: CSASLGRTGGYEQYF. The CDR3 DNA reads as TGCAGTGCTAGTCTGGGGCGAACAGGGGGTTACGAGCAGTACTTC.

This clonotype was counted only a few times. The chain uses TRBV4-3 and TRBJ2-7, with D uncertain. Trimming took 0 bases from V and 3 from J, leaving 9 bases between them. Germline V CDR1 and CDR2: LGHNA, YSLEER. The CDR3 extends over 14 amino acids. The CDR3 DNA sequence: TGCGCCAGCAGCCAAGATGGTGTATACTACGAGCAGTACGTC. Translation gives CASSQDGVYYEQYV.

This rearrangement joins TRBV5-1 to TRBJ1-5; D may be TRBD1 (5 bases). This CDR3 has 16 amino acids. Germline CDR1 reads SGHRS; CDR2 reads YFSETQ. The V gene lost 3 bases and the J gene lost 4 bases, with 17 bases spanning the gap. The DNA of the CDR3 is TGCGCCAGCAGCTCGGGGTCGTCGGGGGGAAATCAGCCCCAGCATTTT. It encodes CASSSGSSGGNQPQHF.

The chain employs TRBV28 and TRBJ2-3, with D uncertain. The germline V and J ends were trimmed by 4 bases and 8 bases, with 7 bases remaining between them. From germline, CDR1 is MDHEN and CDR2 SYDVKM. The CDR3 covers 11 residues. The CDR3 here is CASSSTITQYF. CDR3 nucleotide sequence: TGTGCCAGCAGTTCGACGATTACGCAGTATTTT.

The chain joins TRBV7-6 to TRBJ2-7; tentative D call: TRBD2 (5 bases). The germline gives CDR1 SGHVS, CDR2 FNYEAQ. This CDR3 contains 15 residues. V was trimmed by 5 bases and J by 5 bases, leaving 19 bases between them. This CDR3 is CASSISPGTRDEQYF. The DNA of the CDR3 is TGTGCCAGCAGCATAAGCCCAGGAACTAGGGACGAGCAGTACTTC.

This clonotype was seen a handful of times. The gene calls are TRBV7-2 and TRBJ2-1, with 9 nucleotides matching TRBD2. The V gene end was trimmed by 4 bases and the J gene end by 4 bases; junction bases not matched to a gene: 8. The CDR3 loop spans 16 amino acids. CDR1 is SGHTA, CDR2 FQGNSA, per germline. CDR3 sequence reads: CASSSASGEPYNEQFF. In DNA, the CDR3 is TGTGCCAGCAGCTCCGCTAGCGGGGAGCCATACAATGAGCAGTTCTTC.

This clonotype was seen a handful of times. The chain employs TRBV10-3 and TRBJ1-6, with D maybe TRBD1 (5 bases). The CDR3 contains 18 residues. Trimming cost V 3 bases and J 0 bases, with 15 bases left between them. The germline gives CDR1 ENHRY, CDR2 SYGVKD. CDR3 coding DNA: TGTGCCATCAGTGATTCCGGGACGGCGAGCTCCTATAATTCACCCCTCCACTTT. As protein: CAISDSGTASSYNSPLHF.

The V and J genes are TRBV11-2 and TRBJ1-6; the match to TRBD1 covers 9 bases. V lost 6 bases and J lost 4; bases outside the gene matches: 10. The V gene's germline CDR1 is SGHAT and CDR2 FQNNGV. This CDR3 contains 17 residues. The CDR3 DNA sequence: TGTGCCAGCAGACACTCGACAGGGGGACGATATAATTCACCCCTCCACTTT. It encodes CASRHSTGGRYNSPLHF.

This clonotype turned up a few times. The rearrangement links TRBV10-3 to TRBJ2-2, with 8 bases aligning to TRBD2. Per the germline V gene, CDR1 is ENHRY and CDR2 is SYGVKD. J gave up 5 bases and V 4 bases, and 9 bases lay outside the gene matches. This CDR3 has 16 amino acids. The CDR3 coding sequence is TGTGCCATCAGTGCCTCGGGACTAGATAAGACCGGGGAGCTGTTTTTT. The encoded protein is CAISASGLDKTGELFF.

The chain couples TRBV7-2 to TRBJ2-3; D perhaps matches TRBD2 (5 bases). Trimming shortened V by 5 bases and J by 7 bases, and 7 bases separated the two germline ends. Germline V CDR1 and CDR2: SGHTA, FQGNSA. This CDR3 comprises 11 residues. The CDR3 region is CASSPGYTQYF. CDR3 nucleotide sequence: TGTGCCAGCAGCCCGGGATATACGCAGTATTTT.

This clonotype was detected only a few times. This rearrangement joins TRBV2 to TRBJ1-2; TRBD1 aligns across 7 bases. CDR1 SNHLY and CDR2 FYNNEI come from the germline V gene. The length of the CDR3 is 14 residues. Trimming cost V 6 bases and J 3 bases; bases outside gene matches: 7. The CDR3 region has the DNA TGTGCCAGCAGAGCCGACAGGGCTTACTATGGCTACACCTTC. It specifies CASRADRAYYGYTF.

The chain links TRBV5-1 to TRBJ2-5; D is perhaps TRBD2 (6 bases). Germline CDR1 is SGHRS and CDR2 is YFSETQ. V gave up 1 base and J gave up 1 base, with 14 bases separating them. The CDR3 contains 16 residues. The CDR3 nucleotides read TGCGCCAGCAGCTTGTTGACTAGTCTCTCCCAAGAGACCCAGTACTTC. Its translation: CASSLLTSLSQETQYF.